This TCR beta chain was captured by sequencing in a study of T cell responses to AZD1222 COVID-19 vaccine. Sequencing used immunoSEQ multiplex PCR; TCRdb keeps in-frame clones, though not all of them. In the table there are 75,000 to 90,000 clones, roughly 85% of which are singletons. The CDR3 consists of 12 residues. Germline V CDR1 and CDR2: SGHTA, FQGTGA. Trimming stripped 5 bases from V and 4 bases from J, with 7 bases between. For this clone: What it binds is unknown.

General study points: Repertoires were obtained solely post-peak T cell response. Targets within unmutated variant regions were reportedly found for nearly half of spike-specific TCRs. Clonal diversity was possibly underestimated, and white British individuals and females predominated among donors. Two doses of AZD1222 preceded a rise in Spike-specific TCR breadth and depth.

The V call is TRBV7-3, the J call TRBJ2-3; no reliable D call. Sequenced here: peripheral blood, sampled 28 days after the second AZD1222 dose. The receptor's source is an adult who received the AZD1222 COVID-19 vaccine. As DNA, the CDR3 is TGTGCCAGCAGCGATACAGCAGATACGCAGTATTTT. This codes for CASSDTADTQYF.